Detailed here is one TCR beta chain. Its antigen is undetermined. The time point denotes: newly diagnosed, previously untreated cHL patient sample. Untreated, newly diagnosed classical Hodgkin lymphoma PBMCs were used for comparison. This record belongs to a study of PD-1 blockade in classical Hodgkin lymphoma. Study findings and constraints: Newly diagnosed patients were reported to start with lower TCR diversity than healthy donors. Nothing has yet pinned down what causes the repertoire differences, possibly disease activity or prior therapy.

Assay: immunoSEQ multiplex PCR; the TCRdb copy retains only in-frame clones and omits some. Of roughly 70,000 clones detected, approximately 93% appear once; the ten largest clones hold around 2.5%. The CDR3 length is 15 residues. The trim removed 4 bases at V and 6 bases at J, leaving 9 bases unmatched. The germline gives CDR1 SGHRS, CDR2 YFSETQ. This TCR came from a human donor with classical Hodgkin lymphoma. The source material was peripheral blood mononuclear cells (PBMCs). The gene calls are TRBV5-1 and TRBJ2-2; 7 bases are shared with TRBD1. The CDR3 here is CASSIRQGLSGELFF. The DNA for the CDR3 is TGCGCCAGCAGCATACGACAGGGATTGTCCGGGGAGCTGTTTTTT.